Presented here are 4 T cell receptor beta chains from one specimen sequenced in a study of shared clonotypes between healthy human individuals. Some clones are missing from TCRdb's copy, which holds only in-frame ones; the method was immunoSEQ multiplex PCR. The profile shows about 2.4 million clones, 93% of them singletons. Sequences were obtained from naive CD4+ T cells from PBMCs. Subset in this sample: CD45RA+ positively selected. The receptors come from a man between 18 and 29 years old in good health. Some clones in this sample may be carry-over from other donors' samples.

The chain has TRBV28 and TRBJ1-4; TRBD1 matches 9 bases. The CDR3 has 14 residues. V dropped 6 bases and J dropped 7; count of bases not matched to a gene: 6. Germline V gives CDR1 MDHEN, CDR2 SYDVKM. This CDR3 is CASSTGTGLEKLFF. The CDR3 bases are TGTGCCAGCAGCACCGGGACAGGGCTTGAAAAACTGTTTTTT.

A single count supports this clone. The rearrangement links TRBV21-1 to TRBJ1-5. TRBV21-1 is an annotated pseudogene. CDR3 length: 14 amino acids. CDR3 amino acids: CASRVEFDNQPQHF. DNA of the CDR3: TGTGCCAGCAGGGTAGAATTTGACAATCAGCCCCAGCATTTT.

The V call is TRBV5-4, the J call TRBJ1-4; D unclear. Germline CDR1 is SGHNT and CDR2 is YYREEE (reference sequence). V lost 4 bases and J lost 4, with 17 bases in between. The CDR3 consists of 16 residues. CDR3 amino acids: CASSLGGGRSNEKLFF. CDR3 sequence (DNA): TGTGCCAGCAGCCTGGGTGGCGGAAGGAGTAATGAAAAACTGTTTTTT.

V gene TRBV6-1 combines with J gene TRBJ2-3; D perhaps matches TRBD2 (6 bases). Trimming cost V 7 bases and J 6 bases, with 17 bases left between them. CDR3 length: 14 residues. CDR1 is MNHNS and CDR2 is SASEGT in the germline V gene. The CDR3 DNA reads TGTGCCAGCAATCCCTCGACGGCGGGGGATACGCAGTATTTT. It is translated as CASNPSTAGDTQYF.